The 8 T cell receptor beta chains below come from one sample, sequenced in a study of blood T cell repertoires in COVID-19. Sequenced by immunoSEQ multiplex PCR; TCRdb stores in-frame clones only, minus some. The profile shows 200,000 to 250,000 clones, 88% of them singletons. Sequenced material: peripheral blood. These receptors all stem from a woman aged 60 to 75 with acute or convalescent COVID-19.

The gene calls are TRBV30 and TRBJ1-5, with 7 bases fitting TRBD1. The CDR3 sequence is 13 residues long. V dropped 0 bases and J dropped 7; count of bases not matched to a gene: 3. Germline CDR1 is GTSNPN and CDR2 is SVGIG (reference sequence). The CDR3 DNA reads TGTGCCTGGAGTGTAGACAGGGCACAGCCCCAGCATTTT. Its protein is CAWSVDRAQPQHF. The full variable domain, rest sourced from reference TRBV30 and TRBJ1-5, is SQTIHQWPATLVQPVGSPLSLECTVEGTSNPNLYWYRQAAGRGLQLLFYSVGIGQISSEVPQNLSASRPQDRQFILSSKKLLLSDSGFYLCAWSVDRAQPQHFGDGTRLSIL.

This chain joins TRBV19 and TRBJ1-6, with a possible D match to TRBD1 (6 bases). The CDR3 has 17 residues. V was cut by 7 bases and J by 0 bases, with 16 bases left in between. Germline CDR1 LNHDA, CDR2 SQIVND (reference sequence). The CDR3 DNA reads TGTGCCAGTACCCGCAGGGGATTGGGCTCCTATAATTCACCCCTCCACTTT. This codes for CASTRRGLGSYNSPLHF.

V usage is TRBV29-1 and J usage is TRBJ1-1, with 7 positions matching TRBD1. With 5 bases clipped from V and 1 base from J, the junction kept 7 bases outside the gene matches. This CDR3 contains 14 residues. Germline CDR1 SQVTM, CDR2 ANQGSEA. The CDR3 loop reads CSVRTGHQNTEAFF. The DNA for the CDR3 is TGCAGCGTTAGGACAGGCCACCAGAACACTGAAGCTTTCTTT.

The gene calls are TRBV7-2 and TRBJ2-7, with D perhaps matching TRBD2 (6 bases). The CDR3 sequence is 16 residues long. Trimming took off 1 base at V and 2 bases at J, with 15 bases between the two ends. Germline lookup yields CDR1 SGHTA and CDR2 FQGNSA. CDR3 loop: CASSLGLSSVAYEQYF. CDR3 nucleotide sequence: TGTGCCAGCAGCTTAGGATTGTCTAGCGTTGCCTACGAGCAGTACTTC.

The rearrangement uses TRBV10-1 and TRBJ1-1, with D maybe TRBD1 (6 bases). CDR1 WNHNN and CDR2 SYGVQD come from the germline V gene (reference sequence). This CDR3 has 15 amino acids. Trimming removed 2 bases from V and 1 base from J, with 11 bases in between. Written as DNA, the CDR3 is TGCGCCAGCAGTGAGGGGGGCAGAAGGAACACTGAAGCTTTCTTT. Protein sequence: CASSEGGRRNTEAFF.

The V call is TRBV6-5, the J call TRBJ2-1; the match to TRBD1 covers 8 bases. The CDR3 is made up of 10 amino acids. Germline trimming cut 6 bases from V and 16 bases from J; bases unmatched to any gene: 5. The germline V gene has CDR1 MNHEY and CDR2 SVGAGI. The CDR3 spells CASRPGQEFF. The CDR3, as DNA: TGTGCCAGCAGGCCGGGACAGGAATTCTTC.

This clone appeared a single time. The chain joins TRBV4-1 to TRBJ1-1, with 7 bases fitting TRBD1. Unmatched junction bases numbered 8, after V lost 2 bases and J lost 2 bases. This CDR3 spans 16 amino acids. Germline V gives CDR1 MGHRA, CDR2 YSYEKL. The CDR3 loop reads CASSQTTRGANTEAFF. The CDR3 DNA sequence: TGCGCCAGCAGCCAAACCACCAGGGGGGCTAACACTGAAGCTTTCTTT.

V gene TRBV21-1 combines with J gene TRBJ1-5; the D call in the table, TRBD1, was not verified against the DNA. TRBV21-1 is noted as a pseudogene. The CDR3 consists of 19 residues. The DNA for the CDR3 is TGTGCCAGCAGAGTACCCGGGGCAGACAGGGAGAGGGGGCGGCAGCCCCAGCATTTT. It encodes CASRVPGADRERGRQPQHF.